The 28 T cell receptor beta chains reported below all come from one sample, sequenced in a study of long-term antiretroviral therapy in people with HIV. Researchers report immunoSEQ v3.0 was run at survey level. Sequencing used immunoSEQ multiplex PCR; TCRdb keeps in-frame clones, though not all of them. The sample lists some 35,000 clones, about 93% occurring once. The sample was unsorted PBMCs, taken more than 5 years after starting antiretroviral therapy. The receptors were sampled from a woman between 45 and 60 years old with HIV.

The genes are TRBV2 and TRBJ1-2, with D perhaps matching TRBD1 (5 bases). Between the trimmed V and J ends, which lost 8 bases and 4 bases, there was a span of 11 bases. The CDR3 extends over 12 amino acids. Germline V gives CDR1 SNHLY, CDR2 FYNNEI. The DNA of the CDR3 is TGTGCCAGCGAGGACACGATCTATGGCTACACCTTC. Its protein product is CASEDTIYGYTF.

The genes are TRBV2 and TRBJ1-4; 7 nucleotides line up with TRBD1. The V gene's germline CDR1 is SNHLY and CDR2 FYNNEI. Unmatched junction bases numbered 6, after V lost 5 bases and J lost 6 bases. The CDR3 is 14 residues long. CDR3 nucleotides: TGTGCCAGCAGTCCACAGGGGACCCATGAAAAACTGTTTTTT. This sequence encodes CASSPQGTHEKLFF. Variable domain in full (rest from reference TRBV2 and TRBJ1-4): EPEVTQTPSHQVTQMGQEVILRCVPISNHLYFYWYRQILGQKVEFLVSFYNNEISEKSEIFDDQFSVERPDGSNFTLKIRSTKLEDSAMYFCASSPQGTHEKLFFGSGTQLSVL.

As DNA, the CDR3 is TGTGCCAGCAGCCAATTCGGTAGTTCTAGCACAGATACGCAGTATTTT. Translated: CASSQFGSSSTDTQYF. The chain uses TRBV7-3 and TRBJ2-3; no reliable D call. Trimming shortened V by 5 bases and J by 0 bases, and 15 bases separated the two germline ends. The CDR3 consists of 16 residues. Looked up from germline, CDR1 is SGHTA and CDR2 is FQGTGA.

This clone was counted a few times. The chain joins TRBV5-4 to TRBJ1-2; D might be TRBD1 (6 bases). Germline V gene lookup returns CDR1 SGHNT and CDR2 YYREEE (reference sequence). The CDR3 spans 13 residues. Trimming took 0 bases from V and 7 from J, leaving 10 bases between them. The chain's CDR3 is CASSLVGAPGYTF. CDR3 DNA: TGTGCCAGCAGCTTGGTGGGGGCGCCTGGCTACACCTTC.

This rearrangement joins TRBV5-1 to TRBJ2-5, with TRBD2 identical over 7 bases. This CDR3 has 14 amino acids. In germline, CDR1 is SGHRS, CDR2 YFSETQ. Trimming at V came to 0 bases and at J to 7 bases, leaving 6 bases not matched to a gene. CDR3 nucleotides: TGCGCCAGCAGCTTGGCTCTCAGGGAGGGGACCCAGTACTTC. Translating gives CASSLALREGTQYF.

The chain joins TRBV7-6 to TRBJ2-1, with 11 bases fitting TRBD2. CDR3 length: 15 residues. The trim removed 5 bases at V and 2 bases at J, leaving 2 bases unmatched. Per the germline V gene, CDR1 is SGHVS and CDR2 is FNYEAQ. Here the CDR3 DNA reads TGTGCCAGCAGCCAACTAGCGGGGGCCTACAATGAGCAGTTCTTC. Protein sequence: CASSQLAGAYNEQFF. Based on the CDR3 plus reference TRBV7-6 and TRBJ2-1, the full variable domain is GAGVSQSPRYKVTKRGQDVALRCDPISGHVSLYWYRQALGQGPEFLTYFNYEAQQDKSGLPNDRFSAERPEGSISTLTIQRTEQRDSAMYRCASSQLAGAYNEQFFGPGTRLTVL.

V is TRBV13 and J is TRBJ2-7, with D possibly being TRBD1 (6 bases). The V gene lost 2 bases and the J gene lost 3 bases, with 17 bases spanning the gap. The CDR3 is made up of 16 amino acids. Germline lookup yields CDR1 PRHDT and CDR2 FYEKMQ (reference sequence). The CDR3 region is CASSLRTAQSFYEQYF. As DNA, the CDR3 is TGTGCCAGCAGCTTAAGGACAGCCCAATCCTTCTACGAGCAGTACTTC. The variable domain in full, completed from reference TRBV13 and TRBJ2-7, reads AAGVIQSPRHLIKEKRETATLKCYPIPRHDTVYWYQQGPGQDPQFLISFYEKMQSDKGSIPDRFSAQQFSDYHSELNMSSLELGDSALYFCASSLRTAQSFYEQYFGPGTRLTVT.

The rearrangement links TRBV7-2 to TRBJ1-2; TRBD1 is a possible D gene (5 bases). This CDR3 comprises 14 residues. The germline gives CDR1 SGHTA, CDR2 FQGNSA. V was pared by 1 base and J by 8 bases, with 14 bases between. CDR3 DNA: TGTGCCAGCAGCTTAGGAGGGTCCCGGGACGGCTACACCTTC. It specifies CASSLGGSRDGYTF.

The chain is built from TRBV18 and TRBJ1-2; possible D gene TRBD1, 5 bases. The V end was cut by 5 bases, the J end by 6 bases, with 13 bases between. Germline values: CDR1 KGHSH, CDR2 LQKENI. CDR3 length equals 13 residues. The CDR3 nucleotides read TGTGCCAGCTCAGTGGGACCGACCAATGGCTACACCTTC. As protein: CASSVGPTNGYTF.

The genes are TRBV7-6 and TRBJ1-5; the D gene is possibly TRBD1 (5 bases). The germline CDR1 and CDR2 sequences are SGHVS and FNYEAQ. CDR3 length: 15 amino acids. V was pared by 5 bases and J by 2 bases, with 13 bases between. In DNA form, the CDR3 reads TGTGCCAGCAGCCCTGGGGGGGTAGGCAATCAGCCCCAGCATTTT. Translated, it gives CASSPGGVGNQPQHF.

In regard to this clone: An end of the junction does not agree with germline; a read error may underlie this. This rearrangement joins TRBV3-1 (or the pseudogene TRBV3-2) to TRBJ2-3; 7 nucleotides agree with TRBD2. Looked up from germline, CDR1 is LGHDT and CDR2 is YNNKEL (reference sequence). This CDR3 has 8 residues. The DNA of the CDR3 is TGTGCCAGCAAGGCGGGAGTTTTT. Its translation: CASKAGVF.

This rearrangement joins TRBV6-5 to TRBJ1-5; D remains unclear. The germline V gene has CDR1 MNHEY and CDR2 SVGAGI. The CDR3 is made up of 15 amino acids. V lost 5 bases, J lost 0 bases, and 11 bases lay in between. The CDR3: CASSPRPSSNQPQHF. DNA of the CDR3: TGTGCCAGCAGTCCCCGTCCTTCTAGCAATCAGCCCCAGCATTTT.

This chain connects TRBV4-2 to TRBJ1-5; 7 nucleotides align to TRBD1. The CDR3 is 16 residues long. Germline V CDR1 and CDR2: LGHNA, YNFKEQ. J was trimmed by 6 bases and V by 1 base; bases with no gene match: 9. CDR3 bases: TGTGCCAGCAGCCAAGGGGGGGCAGGGGGGTTTCAGCCCCAGCATTTT. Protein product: CASSQGGAGGFQPQHF.

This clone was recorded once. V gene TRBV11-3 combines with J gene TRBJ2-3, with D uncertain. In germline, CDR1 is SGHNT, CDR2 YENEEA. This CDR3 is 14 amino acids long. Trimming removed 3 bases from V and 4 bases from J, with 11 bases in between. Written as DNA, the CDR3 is TGTGCCAGCAGCTTGAGGCAGTACCCAGATACGCAGTATTTT. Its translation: CASSLRQYPDTQYF.

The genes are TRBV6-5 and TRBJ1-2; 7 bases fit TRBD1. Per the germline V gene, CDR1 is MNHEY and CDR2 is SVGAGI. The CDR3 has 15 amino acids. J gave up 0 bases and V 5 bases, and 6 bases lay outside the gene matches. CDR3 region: CASSARTGSNYGYTF. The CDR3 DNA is TGTGCCAGCAGTGCAAGGACAGGTTCTAACTATGGCTACACCTTC.

CDR3 DNA: TGTGCCAGCAGCGTAGGTGCTAGCGGGGGCTCAAGCTCCTACGAGCAGTACTTC. This translates into CASSVGASGGSSSYEQYF. This sequence joins TRBV9 and TRBJ2-7; 10 positions agree with TRBD2. This CDR3 is built from 18 residues. J was trimmed by 0 bases and V by 0 bases; bases with no gene match: 9. The germline gives CDR1 SGDLS, CDR2 YYNGEE. Full variable domain (rest looked up from reference TRBV9 and TRBJ2-7): DSGVTQTPKHLITATGQRVTLRCSPRSGDLSVYWYQQSLDQGLQFLIQYYNGEERAKGNILERFSAQQFPDLHSELNLSSLELGDSALYFCASSVGASGGSSSYEQYFGPGTRLTVT.

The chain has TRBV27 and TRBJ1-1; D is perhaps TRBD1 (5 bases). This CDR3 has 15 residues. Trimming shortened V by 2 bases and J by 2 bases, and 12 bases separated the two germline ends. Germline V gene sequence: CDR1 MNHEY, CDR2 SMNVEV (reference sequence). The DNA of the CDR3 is TGTGCCAGCAGTTTAGATGGAGGGGCTAACACTGAAGCTTTCTTT. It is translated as CASSLDGGANTEAFF.

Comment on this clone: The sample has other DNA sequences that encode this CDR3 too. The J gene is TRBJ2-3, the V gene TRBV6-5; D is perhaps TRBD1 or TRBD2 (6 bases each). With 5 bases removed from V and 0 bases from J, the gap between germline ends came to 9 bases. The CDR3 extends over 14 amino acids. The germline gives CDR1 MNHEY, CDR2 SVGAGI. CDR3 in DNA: TGTGCCAGCAGTAGGGGGGCTAGCACAGATACGCAGTATTTT. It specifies CASSRGASTDTQYF.

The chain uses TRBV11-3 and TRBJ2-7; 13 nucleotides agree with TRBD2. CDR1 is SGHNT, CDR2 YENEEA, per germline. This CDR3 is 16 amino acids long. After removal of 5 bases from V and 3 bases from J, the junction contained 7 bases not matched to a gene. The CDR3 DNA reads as TGTGCCAGCAGCCCCTTGCGACTAGCGGGGGGCTACGAGCAGTACTTC. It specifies CASSPLRLAGGYEQYF.

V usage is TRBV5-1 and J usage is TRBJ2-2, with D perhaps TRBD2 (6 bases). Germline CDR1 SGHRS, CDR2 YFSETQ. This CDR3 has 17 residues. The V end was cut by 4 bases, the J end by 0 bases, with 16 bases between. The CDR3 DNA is TGCGCCAGCAGCGCGGGGCAAGGACGGACGAACACCGGGGAGCTGTTTTTT. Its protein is CASSAGQGRTNTGELFF.

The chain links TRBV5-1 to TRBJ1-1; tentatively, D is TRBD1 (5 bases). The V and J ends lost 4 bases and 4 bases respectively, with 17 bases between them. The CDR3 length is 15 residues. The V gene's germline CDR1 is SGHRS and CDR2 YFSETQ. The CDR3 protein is CASSLRGDQGTEAFF. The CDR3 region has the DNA TGCGCCAGCAGCCTCCGTGGTGATCAGGGCACTGAAGCTTTCTTT.

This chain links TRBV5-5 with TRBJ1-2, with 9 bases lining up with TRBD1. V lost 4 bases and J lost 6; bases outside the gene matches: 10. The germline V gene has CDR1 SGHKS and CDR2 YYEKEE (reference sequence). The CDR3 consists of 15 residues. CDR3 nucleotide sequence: TGTGCCAGCAGCGACCGGGACAGGGTGAGGAATGGCTACACCTTC. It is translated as CASSDRDRVRNGYTF.

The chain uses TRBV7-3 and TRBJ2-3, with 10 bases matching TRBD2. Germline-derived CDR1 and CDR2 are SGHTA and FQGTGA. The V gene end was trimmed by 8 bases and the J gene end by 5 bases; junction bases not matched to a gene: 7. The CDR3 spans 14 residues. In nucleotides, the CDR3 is TGTGCCAGCGCGCTAGCGGGGGTGGGAGATACGCAGTATTTT. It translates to CASALAGVGDTQYF.

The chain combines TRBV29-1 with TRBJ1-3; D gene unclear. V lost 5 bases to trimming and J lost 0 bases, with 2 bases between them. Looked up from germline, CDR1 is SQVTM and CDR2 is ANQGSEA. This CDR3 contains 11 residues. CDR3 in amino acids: CSVHSGNTIYF. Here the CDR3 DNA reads TGCAGCGTTCACTCTGGAAACACCATATATTTT.

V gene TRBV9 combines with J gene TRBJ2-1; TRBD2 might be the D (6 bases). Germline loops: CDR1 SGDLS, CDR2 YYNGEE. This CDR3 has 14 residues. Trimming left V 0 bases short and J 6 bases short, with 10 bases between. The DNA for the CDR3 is TGTGCCAGCAGCGTAGGCGGAGGGAGCAATGAGCAGTTCTTC. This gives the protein CASSVGGGSNEQFF.

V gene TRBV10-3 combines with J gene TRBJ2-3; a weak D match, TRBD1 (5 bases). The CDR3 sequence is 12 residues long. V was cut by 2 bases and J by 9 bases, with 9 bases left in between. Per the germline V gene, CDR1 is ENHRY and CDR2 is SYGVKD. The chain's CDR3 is CAISEDSRTQYF. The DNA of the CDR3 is TGTGCCATCAGTGAGGACAGCAGGACGCAGTATTTT.

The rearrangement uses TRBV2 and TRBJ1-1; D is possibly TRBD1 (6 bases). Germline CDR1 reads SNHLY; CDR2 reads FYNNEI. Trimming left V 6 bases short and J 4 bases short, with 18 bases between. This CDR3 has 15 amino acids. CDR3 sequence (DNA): TGTGCCAGCAGCGCTCGCGCGGGGGCGCCCACTGAAGCTTTCTTT. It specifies CASSARAGAPTEAFF.

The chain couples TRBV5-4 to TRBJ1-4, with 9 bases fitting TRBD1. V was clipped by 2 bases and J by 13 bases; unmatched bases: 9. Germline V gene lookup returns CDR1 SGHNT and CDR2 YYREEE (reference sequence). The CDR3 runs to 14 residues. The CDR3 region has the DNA TGTGCCAGCAGCTTTATGGGACAGGGCCAGCGACTGTTTTTT. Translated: CASSFMGQGQRLFF.